This T cell receptor (beta chain) appears in the sequencing data of a study of T cell responses to AZD1222 COVID-19 vaccine. The V and J ends lost 5 bases and 2 bases respectively, with 10 bases between them. The CDR3 is 15 amino acids. Looked up from germline, CDR1 is SGHAT and CDR2 is FQNNGV. Some second doses came at about 4 weeks and others at about 12 weeks; these were pooled. The table came from immunoSEQ multiplex PCR; TCRdb's copy has only in-frame clones and leaves some out. In the table there are 150,000 to 250,000 clones, approximately 95% of which are singletons. The study, taken as a whole, reports: Close to half of all spike-specific TCRs reportedly target regions of the variants that are unmutated. Among AZD1222 vaccinees, only six or seven were seropositive at baseline.

This clone showed up just once. Antigen: not known. This receptor was obtained from an adult who received the AZD1222 COVID-19 vaccine. Sequenced here: peripheral blood, sampled 28 days after the second AZD1222 dose. The V and J genes are TRBV11-2 and TRBJ1-6; no definite D call. CDR3 sequence (DNA): TGTGCCAGCAGCCCGCGGCCGGCCTATAATTCACCCCTCCACTTT. The encoded protein is CASSPRPAYNSPLHF.